This T cell receptor beta chain is drawn from a study of cytomegalovirus exposure and HLA in healthy donors. Researchers ran the PCR with 60 Vbeta and 13 Jbeta primers. The method was immunoSEQ multiplex PCR; TCRdb's version includes in-frame clones alone and lacks a portion of them. The sample shows 130,000 or so clones, over 60% of them seen only once. Germline V lookup: CDR1 MDHEN, CDR2 SYDVKM. The CDR3 totals 17 residues. V shed 4 bases, J shed 2 bases, and the junction held 10 bases outside the gene matches. What was sequenced was PBMCs. The sequence was collected from a middle-aged woman in good health and CMV-seropositive. The chain recombines TRBV28 with TRBJ1-2; 10 bases line up with TRBD1. In DNA form, the CDR3 reads TGTGCCAGCAGTTCATCGGGACAGGGGAGGTTAAACTATGGCTACACCTTC. Its protein product is CASSSSGQGRLNYGYTF.